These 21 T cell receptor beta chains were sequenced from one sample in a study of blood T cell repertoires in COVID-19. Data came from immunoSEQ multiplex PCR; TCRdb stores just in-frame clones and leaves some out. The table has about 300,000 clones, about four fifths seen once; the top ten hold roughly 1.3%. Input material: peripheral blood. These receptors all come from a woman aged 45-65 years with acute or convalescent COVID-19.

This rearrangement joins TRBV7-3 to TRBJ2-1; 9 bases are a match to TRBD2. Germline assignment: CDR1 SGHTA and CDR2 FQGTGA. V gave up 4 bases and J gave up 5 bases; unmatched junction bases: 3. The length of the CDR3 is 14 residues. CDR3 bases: TGTGCCAGCAGCTCTAGCGGGGCTAACAATGAGCAGTTCTTC. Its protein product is CASSSSGANNEQFF.

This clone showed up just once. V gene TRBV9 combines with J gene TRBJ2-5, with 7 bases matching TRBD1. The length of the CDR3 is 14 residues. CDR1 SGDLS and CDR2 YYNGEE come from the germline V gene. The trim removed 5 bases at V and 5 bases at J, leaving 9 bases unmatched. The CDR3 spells CASSRDRVSETQYF. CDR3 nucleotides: TGTGCCAGCAGTCGCGACAGGGTGAGCGAGACCCAGTACTTC.

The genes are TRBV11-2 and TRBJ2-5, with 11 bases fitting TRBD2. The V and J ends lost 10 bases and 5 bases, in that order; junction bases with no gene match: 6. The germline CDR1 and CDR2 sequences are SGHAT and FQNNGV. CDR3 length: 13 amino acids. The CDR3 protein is CATSTSGAETQYF. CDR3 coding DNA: TGTGCCACCTCGACTAGCGGGGCCGAGACCCAGTACTTC.

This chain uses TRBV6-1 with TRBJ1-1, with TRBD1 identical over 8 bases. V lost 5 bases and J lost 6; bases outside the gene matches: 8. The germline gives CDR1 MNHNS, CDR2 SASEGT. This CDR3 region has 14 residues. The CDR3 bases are TGTGCCAGCAGTCCCTTCGGACAGGGCTCTGAAGCTTTCTTT. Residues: CASSPFGQGSEAFF.

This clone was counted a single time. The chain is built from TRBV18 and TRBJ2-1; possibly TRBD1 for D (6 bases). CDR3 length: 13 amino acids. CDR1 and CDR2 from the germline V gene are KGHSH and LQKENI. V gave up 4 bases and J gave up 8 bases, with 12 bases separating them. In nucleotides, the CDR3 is TGTGCCAGCTCACGCGAACAGGGACATGAGCAGTTCTTC. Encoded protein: CASSREQGHEQFF.

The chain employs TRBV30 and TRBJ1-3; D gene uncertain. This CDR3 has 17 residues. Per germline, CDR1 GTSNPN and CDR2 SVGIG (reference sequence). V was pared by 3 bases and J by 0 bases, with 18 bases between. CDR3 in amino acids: CAWRASWAFPSGNTIYF. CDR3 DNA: TGTGCCTGGAGGGCCAGCTGGGCCTTCCCCTCTGGAAACACCATATATTTT.

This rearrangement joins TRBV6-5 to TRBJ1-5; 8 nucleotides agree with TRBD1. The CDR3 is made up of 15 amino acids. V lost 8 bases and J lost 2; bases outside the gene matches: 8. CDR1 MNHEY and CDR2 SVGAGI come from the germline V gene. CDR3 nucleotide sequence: TGTGCCAGCCAACCCGCGGGACAGGGCAATCAGCCCCAGCATTTT. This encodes CASQPAGQGNQPQHF.

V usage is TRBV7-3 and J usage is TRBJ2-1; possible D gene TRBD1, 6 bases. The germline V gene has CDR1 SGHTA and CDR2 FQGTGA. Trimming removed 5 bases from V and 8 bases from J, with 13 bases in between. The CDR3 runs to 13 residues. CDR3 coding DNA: TGTGCCAGCAGCCTCTCATCAGGGGATGAGCAGTTCTTC. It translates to CASSLSSGDEQFF. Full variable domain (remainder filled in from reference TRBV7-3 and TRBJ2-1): GAGVSQTPSNKVTEKGKYVELRCDPISGHTALYWYRQSLGQGPEFLIYFQGTGAADDSGLPNDRFFAVRPEGSVSTLKIQRTERGDSAVYLCASSLSSGDEQFFGPGTRLTVL.

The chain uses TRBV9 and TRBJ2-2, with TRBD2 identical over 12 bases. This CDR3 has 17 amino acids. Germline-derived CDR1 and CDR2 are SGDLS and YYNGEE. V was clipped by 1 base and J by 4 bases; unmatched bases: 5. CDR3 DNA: TGTGCCAGCAGCGTACTAGCGGGAGGGGTTAGCACCGGGGAGCTGTTTTTT. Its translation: CASSVLAGGVSTGELFF.

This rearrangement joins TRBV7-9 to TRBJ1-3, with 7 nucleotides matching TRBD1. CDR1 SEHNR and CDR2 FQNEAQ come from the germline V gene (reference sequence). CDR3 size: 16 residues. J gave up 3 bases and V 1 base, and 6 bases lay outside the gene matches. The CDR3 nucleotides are TGTGCCAGCAGCTTAGATAGGGGGCTTTTTGGAAACACCATATATTTT. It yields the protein CASSLDRGLFGNTIYF.

The CDR3 DNA reads TGTGCCAGCAGGGACAGGGGGGGAGACGCGAACACCGGGGAGCTGTTTTTT. The encoded protein is CASRDRGGDANTGELFF. This sequence joins TRBV2 and TRBJ2-2; 10 bases are a match to TRBD1. The CDR3 length is 17 residues. Losses at the gene ends were 6 bases for V and 0 bases for J; bases not matched to a gene: 7. Germline loops: CDR1 SNHLY, CDR2 FYNNEI.

CDR3 protein: CASGLGSAGNTIYF. In DNA form, the CDR3 reads TGTGCTAGTGGTTTGGGGTCGGCTGGAAACACCATATATTTT. This rearrangement joins TRBV12-5 to TRBJ1-3, with D uncertain. This CDR3 comprises 14 residues. V was pared by 1 base and J by 2 bases, with 6 bases between. The germline V gene encodes CDR1 LGHNT and CDR2 FRNRAP.

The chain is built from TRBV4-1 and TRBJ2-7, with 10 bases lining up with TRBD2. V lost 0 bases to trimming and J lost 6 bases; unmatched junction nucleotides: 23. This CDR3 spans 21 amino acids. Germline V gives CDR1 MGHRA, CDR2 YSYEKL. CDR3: CASSQEKGGLALIDVLCEQYF. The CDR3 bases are TGCGCCAGCAGCCAAGAAAAAGGGGGACTAGCGCTCATAGATGTCCTTTGCGAGCAGTACTTC.

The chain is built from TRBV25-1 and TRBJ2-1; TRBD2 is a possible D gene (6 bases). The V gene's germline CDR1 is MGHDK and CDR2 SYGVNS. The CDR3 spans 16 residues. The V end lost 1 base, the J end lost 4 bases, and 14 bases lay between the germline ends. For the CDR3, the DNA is TGTGCCAGCAGTGAATCTCTCGGGACTCAATACAATGAGCAGTTCTTC. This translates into CASSESLGTQYNEQFF.

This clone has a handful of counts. The chain's CDR3 is CASSPDRNLSYEQYV. The CDR3 nucleotides are TGCGCCAGCAGCCCTGACAGGAACCTTTCCTACGAGCAGTACGTC. V gene TRBV10-1 combines with J gene TRBJ2-7; a weak D match, TRBD1 (6 bases). This CDR3 contains 15 residues. Trimming pared 6 bases from V and 1 base from J, leaving 16 bases between. CDR1 and CDR2 (germline): WNHNN, SYGVQD (reference sequence).

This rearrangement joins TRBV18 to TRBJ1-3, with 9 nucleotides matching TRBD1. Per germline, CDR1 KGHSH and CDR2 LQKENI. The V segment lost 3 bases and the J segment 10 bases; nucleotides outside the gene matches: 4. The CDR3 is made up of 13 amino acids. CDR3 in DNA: TGTGCCAGCTCACCTCCGGACAGGGGTACCATATATTTT. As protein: CASSPPDRGTIYF.

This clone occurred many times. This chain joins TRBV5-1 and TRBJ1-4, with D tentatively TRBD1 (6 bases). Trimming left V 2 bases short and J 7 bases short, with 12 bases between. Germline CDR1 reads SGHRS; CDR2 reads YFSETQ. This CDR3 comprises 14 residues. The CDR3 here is CASSLQGSGEKLFF. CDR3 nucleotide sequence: TGCGCCAGCAGCTTACAGGGTTCGGGTGAAAAACTGTTTTTT.

The CDR3 sequence: CASSYPTGTSSGANVLTF. CDR3 DNA sequence: TGTGCCAGCAGCTACCCGACAGGGACCAGCTCTGGGGCCAACGTCCTGACTTTC. This chain connects TRBV7-9 to TRBJ2-6; 7 positions match TRBD1. CDR3 length: 18 amino acids. V gave up 4 bases and J gave up 0 bases; unmatched junction bases: 9. CDR1 SEHNR and CDR2 FQNEAQ come from the germline V gene (reference sequence).

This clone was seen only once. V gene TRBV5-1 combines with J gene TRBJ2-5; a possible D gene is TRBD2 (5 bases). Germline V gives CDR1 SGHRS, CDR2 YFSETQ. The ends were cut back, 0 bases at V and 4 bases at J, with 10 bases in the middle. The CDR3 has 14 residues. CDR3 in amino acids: CASSLELGRETQYF. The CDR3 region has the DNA TGCGCCAGCAGCTTGGAACTAGGGAGAGAGACCCAGTACTTC.

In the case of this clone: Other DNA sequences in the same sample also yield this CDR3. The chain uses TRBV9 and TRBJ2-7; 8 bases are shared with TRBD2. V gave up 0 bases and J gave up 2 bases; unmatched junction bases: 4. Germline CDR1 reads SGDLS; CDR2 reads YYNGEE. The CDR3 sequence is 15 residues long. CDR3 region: CASSVESGGTYEQYF. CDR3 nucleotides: TGTGCCAGCAGCGTAGAGAGCGGGGGAACCTACGAGCAGTACTTC.

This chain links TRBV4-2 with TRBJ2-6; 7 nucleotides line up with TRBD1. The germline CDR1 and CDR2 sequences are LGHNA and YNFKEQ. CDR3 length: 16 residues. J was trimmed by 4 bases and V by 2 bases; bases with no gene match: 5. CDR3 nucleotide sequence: TGTGCCAGCAGCCAACAAACAGGGGCCGGGGCCAACGTCCTGACTTTC. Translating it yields CASSQQTGAGANVLTF.